The clone carrying this T cell receptor beta chain was counted a few times. Its specificity is unknown. The source of the sample is a study of CD8 T cells in ankylosing spondylitis. The V gene lost 5 bases and the J gene lost 1 base, with 5 bases spanning the gap. The CDR3 contains 11 residues. In germline, CDR1 is GTSNPN, CDR2 SVGIG (reference sequence). One entry per CDR3 protein results from TCRdb running MiXCR on the 5' RACE reads. The table has 220,000 or so distinct CDR3 sequences, about 16% seen once. Findings and caveats of the study: In ankylosing spondylitis blood, a motif of 7 to 9 highly homologous TCR beta variants appeared characteristic.

The sample consisted of blood, either unsorted or a sorted T cell fraction (not recorded which). The genes are TRBV30 and TRBJ2-5; D unclear. The receptor was derived from a male donor with ankylosing spondylitis. CDR3 sequence reads: CAWAAQETQYF. The CDR3 bases are TGTGCCTGGGCTGCCCAAGAGACCCAGTACTTC.